The next 25 T cell receptor beta chains were all read from a single sample in a study of blood T cell repertoires in COVID-19. Here immunoSEQ multiplex PCR was the method, and the copy in TCRdb shows in-frame clones only, minus some. The repertoire holds about 76,000 clones, with approximately 88% as singletons. Sequencing was performed on peripheral blood. These receptors were obtained from a man in his forties or fifties with active COVID-19.

This chain joins TRBV7-2 and TRBJ1-1; TRBD1 is a possible D gene (5 bases). With 2 bases removed from V and 1 base from J, the gap between germline ends came to 8 bases. CDR3 size: 14 residues. The V gene's germline CDR1 is SGHTA and CDR2 FQGNSA. CDR3 loop: CASSLQGPNTEAFF. For the CDR3, the DNA is TGTGCCAGCAGCTTACAGGGCCCGAACACTGAAGCTTTCTTT.

This clone appeared many times. The chain has TRBV19 and TRBJ1-1; tentative D call: TRBD1 (5 bases). The V end was cut by 6 bases, the J end by 5 bases, with 22 bases between. The CDR3 extends over 16 amino acids. The germline V gene has CDR1 LNHDA and CDR2 SQIVND (reference sequence). This CDR3 reads CASRTNGAGIGTEAFF. CDR3 coding DNA: TGTGCCAGTAGAACTAACGGTGCAGGGATAGGGACTGAAGCTTTCTTT. Variable domain in full (rest from reference TRBV19 and TRBJ1-1): DGGITQSPKYLFRKEGQNVTLSCEQNLNHDAMYWYRQDPGQGLRLIYYSQIVNDFQKGDIAEGYSVSREKKESFPLTVTSAQKNPTAFYLCASRTNGAGIGTEAFFGQGTRLTVV.

This chain connects TRBV7-3 to TRBJ2-5; TRBD2 matches 10 bases. The CDR3 runs 15 residues. The junction had 11 bases not matched to a gene; V was cut back by 8 bases and J by 5 bases. Germline V gene sequence: CDR1 SGHTA, CDR2 FQGTGA. The CDR3 sequence is CASGRQRGGPETQYF. Here the CDR3 DNA reads TGTGCCAGCGGCCGGCAGCGGGGGGGCCCCGAGACCCAGTACTTC.

V and J are TRBV19 and TRBJ1-2; 9 nucleotides match TRBD1. The CDR3 loop spans 15 amino acids. The V gene's germline CDR1 is LNHDA and CDR2 SQIVND (reference sequence). The V gene end was trimmed by 7 bases and the J gene end by 3 bases; junction bases not matched to a gene: 9. The DNA of the CDR3 is TGTGCCAGTAAGGCCGGGACAGGGAAGGACTATGGCTACACCTTC. Translating gives CASKAGTGKDYGYTF.

This clone was seen only once. J is TRBJ2-7 and V is TRBV11-1; 8 bases fit TRBD1. There are 16 residues in the CDR3. CDR1 and CDR2 from the germline V gene are SGHAT and FQDESV (reference sequence). The V and J ends lost 1 base and 4 bases, in that order; junction bases with no gene match: 9. In nucleotides, the CDR3 is TGTGCCAGCAGCTTAGATAAAGGACAGGGCCTGTACGAGCAGTACTTC. Encoded protein: CASSLDKGQGLYEQYF.

The V and J genes are TRBV18 and TRBJ1-5; D is unclear. The CDR3 totals 15 residues. Germline loops: CDR1 KGHSH, CDR2 LQKENI. V was pared by 1 base and J by 8 bases, with 15 bases between. The CDR3 DNA reads TGTGCCAGCTCACCACTTCCAGGTCGGGGTAAGCCCCAGCATTTT. This gives the protein CASSPLPGRGKPQHF.

The chain carries TRBV7-6 and TRBJ2-1; the match to TRBD2 covers 8 bases. The CDR3 is 14 amino acids. Germline V lookup: CDR1 SGHVS, CDR2 FNYEAQ. Trimming removed 4 bases from V and 8 bases from J; junction bases left unmatched: 7. The CDR3 is CASSSLDGGDEQFF. CDR3 DNA sequence: TGTGCCAGCAGCTCCTTGGACGGGGGGGATGAGCAGTTCTTC. Full variable domain (missing parts from reference TRBV7-6 and TRBJ2-1): GAGVSQSPRYKVTKRGQDVALRCDPISGHVSLYWYRQALGQGPEFLTYFNYEAQQDKSGLPNDRFSAERPEGSISTLTIQRTEQRDSAMYRCASSSLDGGDEQFFGPGTRLTVL.

V and J are TRBV27 and TRBJ2-3, with 10 bases identical to TRBD2. V lost 9 bases to trimming and J lost 0 bases; unmatched junction nucleotides: 21. CDR3 length: 20 residues. Per the germline V gene, CDR1 is MNHEY and CDR2 is SMNVEV (reference sequence). The CDR3 DNA reads TGTGCCAGTTCGGGTCTGGGACTAGCGCCAGCTCCATCTAGCACAGATACGCAGTATTTT. Residues: CASSGLGLAPAPSSTDTQYF.

This clone has just one count. This sequence joins TRBV9 and TRBJ2-1; TRBD2 is a possible D gene (5 bases). From germline, CDR1 is SGDLS and CDR2 YYNGEE. CDR3 size: 15 residues. The V end was cut by 0 bases, the J end by 8 bases, with 15 bases between. The CDR3 sequence: CASSVGPPGIHEQFF. Written as DNA, the CDR3 is TGTGCCAGCAGCGTAGGTCCCCCGGGAATCCATGAGCAGTTCTTC.

Here the CDR3 DNA reads TGTGCCAGCTCAGCGGACAGTGTTGGAAACACCATATATTTT. Its protein is CASSADSVGNTIYF. This chain connects TRBV18 to TRBJ1-3; tentative D call: TRBD1 (6 bases). This CDR3 has 14 residues. The germline CDR1 and CDR2 sequences are KGHSH and LQKENI. V lost 5 bases and J 3 bases, leaving 11 bases between the germline ends. Looking up the rest from reference TRBV18 and TRBJ1-3 gives the full variable domain: NAGVMQNPRHLVRRRGQEARLRCSPMKGHSHVYWYRQLPEEGLKFMVYLQKENIIDESGMPKERFSAEFPKEGPSILRIQQVVRGDSAAYFCASSADSVGNTIYFGEGSWLTVV.

The V and J genes are TRBV5-1 and TRBJ1-3, with 11 bases that match TRBD1. CDR3 length: 15 amino acids. Germline V gene sequence: CDR1 SGHRS, CDR2 YFSETQ. The V gene end was trimmed by 4 bases and the J gene end by 2 bases; junction bases not matched to a gene: 2. CDR3 amino acids: CASSEDRGPGNTIYF. The CDR3 coding sequence is TGCGCCAGCAGCGAGGACAGGGGGCCTGGAAACACCATATATTTT.

The genes are TRBV4-3 and TRBJ1-3; D is unclear. Germline lookup yields CDR1 LGHNA and CDR2 YSLEER. The CDR3 runs to 18 residues. The V end was cut by 0 bases, the J end by 0 bases, with 15 bases between. The CDR3 DNA reads TGCGCCAGCAGCCAAGAGTACAGCTACCTAACCTCTGGAAACACCATATATTTT. Protein product: CASSQEYSYLTSGNTIYF.

The V and J genes are TRBV10-3 and TRBJ2-3; 7 bases map to TRBD2. Germline V gene data show CDR1 as ENHRY and CDR2 as SYGVKD. The V segment lost 0 bases and the J segment 0 bases; nucleotides outside the gene matches: 9. The CDR3 totals 18 residues. The DNA for the CDR3 is TGTGCCATCAGTGAGTCGATGGAGCGGGGCACTAGCACAGATACGCAGTATTTT. This translates into CAISESMERGTSTDTQYF.

There are a few counts of this clone. As DNA, the CDR3 is TGTGCCAGCAGTTCGGGTTCCTCTGGAAACACCATATATTTT. Residues: CASSSGSSGNTIYF. V is TRBV27 and J is TRBJ1-3; no clear D gene. The germline CDR1 and CDR2 sequences are MNHEY and SMNVEV (reference sequence). The V end lost 4 bases, the J end lost 0 bases, and 7 bases lay between the germline ends. The CDR3 spans 14 residues.

The genes are TRBV7-8 and TRBJ2-5; TRBD1 aligns across 8 bases. The germline V gene has CDR1 SGHVS and CDR2 FQNEAQ. The CDR3 runs to 15 residues. V lost 5 bases to trimming and J lost 3 bases; unmatched junction nucleotides: 8. CDR3 DNA: TGTGCCAGCAGCCCGAGGACAGGGCCCGAAGAGACCCAGTACTTC. Protein sequence: CASSPRTGPEETQYF. The variable domain in full, completed from reference TRBV7-8 and TRBJ2-5, reads GAGVSQSPRYKVAKRGQDVALRCDPISGHVSLFWYQQALGQGPEFLTYFQNEAQLDKSGLPSDRFFAERPEGSVSTLKIQRTQQEDSAVYLCASSPRTGPEETQYFGPGTRLLVL.

As regards this clone: One end of the junction varies from germline; a read error may be responsible. CDR3 sequence: CASSQVTRSGYGYTF. DNA of the CDR3: TGTGCCAGCAGTCAAGTGACGAGATCGGGCTATGGCTACACCTTC. The chain recombines TRBV3-1 (or the pseudogene TRBV3-2) with TRBJ1-2; D is uncertain. In germline, CDR1 is LGHDT, CDR2 YNNKEL (reference sequence). The CDR3 extends over 15 amino acids.

This rearrangement joins TRBV27 to TRBJ2-2, with 14 bases aligning to TRBD2. V dropped 0 bases and J dropped 7; count of bases not matched to a gene: 4. The CDR3 is 17 amino acids. The germline gives CDR1 MNHEY, CDR2 SMNVEV (reference sequence). Written as DNA, the CDR3 is TGTGCCAGCAGTTTATCGACTAGCGGGGGGGCGGACGGGGAGCTGTTTTTT. Its protein is CASSLSTSGGADGELFF.

This chain joins TRBV9 and TRBJ2-7, with 7 bases that match TRBD2. CDR3 length: 17 residues. Losses at the gene ends were 3 bases for V and 0 bases for J; bases not matched to a gene: 12. Germline V gene sequence: CDR1 SGDLS, CDR2 YYNGEE. The CDR3 DNA is TGTGCCAGCAGCGCCGGAGGTGAGCGGGGCCTCTCCTACGAGCAGTACTTC. Protein: CASSAGGERGLSYEQYF.

The chain carries TRBV13 and TRBJ2-2, with 9 nucleotides matching TRBD2. The germline CDR1 and CDR2 sequences are PRHDT and FYEKMQ (reference sequence). This CDR3 has 16 amino acids. With V trimmed by 3 bases and J by 1 base, 3 bases remained unmatched. The CDR3 nucleotides are TGTGCCAGCAGCTTTTCTAGCGGGGAGAACACCGGGGAGCTGTTTTTT. Amino acid sequence: CASSFSSGENTGELFF.

V usage is TRBV24-1 and J usage is TRBJ2-5; TRBD1 might be the D (7 bases). Germline-derived CDR1 and CDR2 are KGHDR and SFDVKD. CDR3 size: 16 residues. Deletions cut 4 bases from V and 4 bases from J, with 18 bases between. The CDR3 sequence is CATSENPWRGRETQYF. In DNA form, the CDR3 reads TGTGCCACCAGTGAGAATCCGTGGAGGGGGCGAGAGACCCAGTACTTC.

This chain uses TRBV2 with TRBJ1-1; no clear D gene. Germline CDR1 is SNHLY and CDR2 is FYNNEI. The ends were cut back, 5 bases at V and 1 base at J, with 17 bases in the middle. The CDR3 sequence is 16 residues long. This CDR3 reads CASSPRGGGSNTEAFF. CDR3 in DNA: TGTGCCAGCAGTCCGCGGGGAGGAGGGTCGAACACTGAAGCTTTCTTT.

The genes are TRBV2 and TRBJ2-7; 7 bases are shared with TRBD1. The ends lost 5 bases at V and 4 bases at J; junction bases unmatched: 5. In germline, CDR1 is SNHLY, CDR2 FYNNEI. The CDR3 loop spans 13 amino acids. In nucleotides, the CDR3 is TGTGCCAGCAGTTCCGGGACAGTATACGAGCAGTACTTC. It translates to CASSSGTVYEQYF.

The genes are TRBV5-1 and TRBJ2-2, with 8 nucleotides matching TRBD1. CDR3 length equals 16 residues. V trimming: 1 base; J trimming: 5 bases; junction bases outside the gene matches: 7. Looked up from germline, CDR1 is SGHRS and CDR2 is YFSETQ. CDR3 DNA sequence: TGCGCCAGCAGCTTGTTTGGACAGGGCGGGACCGGGGAGCTGTTTTTT. This encodes CASSLFGQGGTGELFF.

This sequence joins TRBV4-2 and TRBJ1-5; TRBD1 matches at 10 bases. This CDR3 has 16 residues. V lost 4 bases to trimming and J lost 5 bases; unmatched junction nucleotides: 8. The germline gives CDR1 LGHNA, CDR2 YNFKEQ. CDR3 nucleotide sequence: TGTGCCAGCAGCCGCTCGGGACAGGGGATTGATCAGCCCCAGCATTTT. Residues: CASSRSGQGIDQPQHF.

V usage is TRBV24-1 and J usage is TRBJ1-1, with 7 bases matching TRBD1. Germline trimming cut 10 bases from V and 3 bases from J; bases unmatched to any gene: 7. The CDR3 totals 13 residues. The germline CDR1 and CDR2 sequences are KGHDR and SFDVKD. The CDR3 coding sequence is TGTGCCACTAAGGACAGGTTTTACACTGAAGCTTTCTTT. Its protein is CATKDRFYTEAFF.